One T cell receptor beta chain is described in this entry. As yet, its antigen is unknown. The sample comes from a study of cytomegalovirus exposure and HLA in healthy donors. At the level of the study: Later, an analysis reported that the 120 or so validation repertoires had used the same platform as the approximately 690 first-cohort repertoires.

Study results and limitations: Cytomegalovirus association was listed for approximately 150 TCR beta chains. The authors confirmed in vitro that three CMV-associated chains were specific for CMV antigens.

These donors were members of the roughly 110-subject validation cohort, a group separate from the approximately 670-subject first cohort. Germline-derived CDR1 and CDR2 are GTSNPN and SVGIG (reference sequence). CDR3 length: 14 residues. V gave up 7 bases and J gave up 8 bases, with 18 bases separating them. TCRdb's copy holds only in-frame clones and misses some; the assay was immunoSEQ multiplex PCR. The sample lists about 120,000 clones, under 90% occurring once. The chain uses TRBV30 and TRBJ1-6; maybe TRBD1 (6 bases). This TCR was recovered from a woman aged 25 to 39 in good health and CMV-seronegative. The sequencing sample was made of PBMCs. DNA for the CDR3: TGTGCCTTCAGCCGGGGGGGGGCAGATTCACCCCTCCACTTT. It translates to CAFSRGGADSPLHF.